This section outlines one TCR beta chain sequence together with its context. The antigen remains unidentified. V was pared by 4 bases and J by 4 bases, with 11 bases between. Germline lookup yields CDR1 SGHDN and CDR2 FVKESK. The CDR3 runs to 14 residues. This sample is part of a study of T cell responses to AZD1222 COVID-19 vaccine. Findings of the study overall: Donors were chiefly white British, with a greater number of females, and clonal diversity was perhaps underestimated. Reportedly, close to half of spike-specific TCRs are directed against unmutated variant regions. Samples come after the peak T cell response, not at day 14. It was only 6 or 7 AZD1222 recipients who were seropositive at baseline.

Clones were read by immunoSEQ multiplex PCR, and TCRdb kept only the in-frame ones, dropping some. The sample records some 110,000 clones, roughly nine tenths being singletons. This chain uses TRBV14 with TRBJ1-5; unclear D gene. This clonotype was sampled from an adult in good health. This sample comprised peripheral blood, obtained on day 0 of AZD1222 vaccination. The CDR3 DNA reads TGTGCCAGCAGCCGTAGCGGTAATAATCAGCCCCAGCATTTT. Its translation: CASSRSGNNQPQHF.